This T cell receptor (beta chain) is from a study of cytomegalovirus exposure and HLA in healthy donors (dated by TCRdb to the late 2010s). For the study in its entirety: An earlier analysis of 587 of the donors reported approximately 260 Gb of sequence data and 117 million unique TCR beta sequences obtained from about 170 million T cells. An earlier analysis of roughly 580 of the donors used high-throughput TCR beta sequencing to judge whether each TCR beta V gene segment behaved as functional or pseudogenic. A later genetic analysis took genome-wide SNP genotypes for about 55% of the roughly 700 donors and used that subset as a discovery cohort. The number of donors typed differed by locus, with 629-630 for A, B, C, DRB1 and DQB1, 522 for DQA1, about 610 for DPA1, and some 450 for DPB1. Because of strong linkage in the cohort, a few DR-DQ haplotypes were treated as single units for association and clustering. To predict cytomegalovirus infection status, the study brought together high-throughput TCR immunosequencing, statistical association of individual TCRs with disease status, and machine learning. Donor age, sex, ethnicity and CMV serostatus were compiled alongside the repertoire data. HLA typing included class I and class II loci at four-digit resolution. Of the roughly 400 genotyped donors, 65% to 90% fell in the genetic ancestry cluster associated with self-reported Caucasian donors. A separate validation cohort of approximately 130 different subjects was used in addition to the roughly 670-subject first cohort. Roughly 290 gigabases of sequencing data and around 80 million unique TCR sequences made up an early release that covered about 640 HLA-typed donors. The study used immunosequencing to profile the T cell repertoires of 666 subjects and linked those repertoires to cytomegalovirus serostatus. The study aimed to test whether signatures of past pathogen exposure could be identified by cataloging public T cell receptors. Across 300 to 400 genotyped donors of the cohort, an average of roughly 200,000 unique TCR beta nucleotide sequences per donor were sequenced, and 15% to 20% of those sequences were non-productive. All discovery cohort repertoires had been generated on a single sequencing platform. Rather than drawing on any new phenotypic data, the later analysis identified candidate immune exposures from TCR beta sequences and the way those sequences occurred across donors. To study patterns of TCR occurrence, a later analysis re-analyzed previously published TCR beta repertoires from hundreds of donors and added high-resolution HLA genotyping.

With respect to this clone: No antigen is known for it. No clone much larger than this one lies a single base away; base qualities are absent.

Libraries were built with the immunoSEQ multiplex PCR assay. A mixture of 60 forward primers for TCR Vbeta segments and 13 reverse primers for TCR Jbeta segments was used in the multiplex PCR. The CDR3 region of rearranged TCR beta genes was amplified from genomic DNA by a multiplex PCR assay. The amplified TCR beta libraries were sequenced on the Illumina HiSeq System as 87-base-pair reads. On the study's bioinformatics: A later analysis counted about 80 million unique TCR beta chains across the 650 to 800 repertoires, and roughly 11 million of these chains were shared by at least two donors. Raw reads were error-corrected and collapsed into unique sequences with a nearest-neighbor algorithm that merged closely related sequences to remove PCR and sequencing errors. To assign V, D and J gene segments, CDR3 sequences were aligned to IMGT reference sequences. For a sequence to be retained, a match of at least six nucleotides was required to both a V gene segment and a J gene segment. A rearrangement counted as productive if the CDR3 had no stop codons and remained in frame with V and J, and every other rearrangement counted as non-productive. Following IMGT convention, CDR3 was defined as the stretch from the second conserved V-encoded cysteine to the conserved J-encoded phenylalanine. Sequences without an unambiguous match to a single V gene segment were excluded from the earlier analysis of 500 to 700 of the donors. An earlier analysis of several hundred of the donors classified V segments as functional when productive rearrangements were above 56.7% and as segregating when the standard deviation between donors was above 5%. To diagnose cytomegalovirus status from the catalog of TCR beta chain sequences, a statistical classification framework was built. A later analysis assigned V and J genes by comparing TCR nucleotide sequences with IMGT/GENE-DB human TR gene sequences. A later analysis assigned CDR3 sequences and most-parsimonious VDJ recombination scenarios with the TCRdist pipeline. In a later analysis, every TCR beta chain was defined by the combination of its CDR3 amino acid sequence and its V-gene family, and reads without a unique V-gene family were dropped. In a later analysis, approximately 590 highly shared, low-generation-probability nucleotide sequences were removed to address suspected cross-contamination and a sequencing artifact. For each public chain, a later analysis derived a clonal expansion index from normalized ranks of inferred template counts within each repertoire. In a later analysis, generation probabilities were computed using a VDJ recombination model fitted to out-of-frame rearrangements, and the results were checked against IGoR. In a later analysis, TCR-TCR, TCR-HLA and TCR-CMV co-occurrence was scored with hypergeometric tests, and a repertoire-size bias correction was applied to TCR pairs. To estimate false discovery rates, a later analysis permuted the HLA or CMV assignments 20 times. In a later analysis, co-occurring TCRs were grouped using DBSCAN, and TCRdist sequence similarity was added for clustering within HLA-allele-positive subsets. Co-occurrence clustering excluded repertoires with fewer than 30,000 or more than 120,000 public chains, plus five with anomalous nucleotide sharing. TCRdb carries this immuneACCESS record with in-frame sequences only. Its versions omit some clonotypes, under half of them owing to an unresolved V gene in the studies checked, with the rest unexplained. The V and J calls and the clone size are those of that table, but D and trimming were determined from the DNA. The sample table contains over 150,000 clones; only one count was recorded for approximately 82% of them. Of the sample, around 1.2% is held by the ten largest clones.

In total, approximately 700 healthy bone marrow donors made up the cohort. At the time of sampling, every cohort member was nominally healthy, though immune exposures that went unrecorded were likely present. The donor was CMV seropositive and was included in the group of approximately 300 seropositive cohort members. Every donor gave a peripheral blood sample, and the peripheral blood mononuclear cells from that sample were used for TCR beta sequencing. The Qiagen DNeasy Blood Extraction Kit was used to extract genomic DNA from the blood cell samples. Study-level results and caveats: Because counts were too low, about 15 rarely observed V segments, including chromosome 9 orphons, were left out of the earlier analysis of some 640 of the donors. A further reported finding was that TCR beta sequences accurately predicted the HLA-A and HLA-B alleles for most subjects in the first cohort. Because HLA typing was missing for some donors at each locus, association tests included only the typed subset. When HLA alleles, especially DR and DQ, strongly co-occurred, TCR associations were difficult to assign to individual alleles. The authors suggested that the approach could potentially be generalized to other disease states and immunological phenotypes. Because the 87-base-pair reads could not distinguish some IMGT-functional V segments, including TRBV6-2 and TRBV6-3, those segments were excluded. A cluster of highly shared sequence variants was judged likely to represent a technical artifact of the sequencing pipeline. In a later analysis, several top co-occurrence clusters were reported to appear linked to parvovirus B19, influenza, CMV and Epstein-Barr virus. In a later analysis, 16,951 TCR beta sequences were associated with specific HLA alleles at a false discovery rate of 0.05. In a later analysis, TCR association rates were found to vary across HLA loci, with the most associated TCRs seen for DRB1 alleles and the fewest for HLA-C alleles. In both the original and validation cohorts, the classifier was reported to diagnose cytomegalovirus status with high specificity and sensitivity. The presence/absence analyses assumed that sequencing depth was roughly uniform across donors, and that assumption may not be true. Linkage disequilibrium might explain the correlated functional status among segregating V segments, but an unknown experimental factor could not be excluded. The study listed 150 to 200 TCR beta chains as associated with cytomegalovirus. In a later analysis, most CMV-associated TCR beta chains were found to appear HLA-restricted, with HLA associations seemingly driven largely by CMV exposure. Broadly in line with IMGT annotations, most TCR beta V segments showed up in productive rearrangements about 90% or about 30% of the time in an earlier analysis of several hundred of the donors. The cohort was sequenced for TCR beta chains only, and without alpha or paired-chain data the features that could be detected were limited. In vitro tests confirmed that a few of the cytomegalovirus-associated TCR beta chains recognize cytomegalovirus antigens. Most TCR sequences were seen in very few donors, while some public TCRs were found in many individuals. Compared with equally common non-associated chains, HLA-associated TCR beta chains in a later analysis were more clonally expanded and had lower generation probabilities. In a later genetic analysis, fewer N-insertions in productive TCRs were reported among donors in an Asian-associated ancestry cluster than the roughly 710-donor mean. A later genetic analysis associated a missense DCLRE1C variant with V-gene and J-gene trimming of TCR beta chains, and an independent cohort replicated the association. For the cohort, immune exposure information was limited to CMV serostatus.

Counted from cysteine to phenylalanine, this CDR3 has 17 amino acids. Only the CDR3 region is kept as DNA, spanning 51 bases read in frame from base 1. As encoded in the germline V gene, CDR1 is MGHRA while CDR2 is YSYEKL. The junction shows trimming of 2 bases on V and 5 bases on J, and the gene matches do not reach 6 bases of it. This clonotype was sampled from a girl aged 2-15 years in good health and CMV-seropositive. Recombination linked TRBV4-1 to TRBJ2-1; 13 nucleotides in the junction match TRBD2. Sequencing was performed on PBMCs. This receptor has the CDR3 CASSQPRLAGGNNEQFF. The nucleotide sequence reads as follows: TGCGCCAGCAGCCAACCACGACTAGCGGGGGGAAACAATGAGCAGTTCTTC.